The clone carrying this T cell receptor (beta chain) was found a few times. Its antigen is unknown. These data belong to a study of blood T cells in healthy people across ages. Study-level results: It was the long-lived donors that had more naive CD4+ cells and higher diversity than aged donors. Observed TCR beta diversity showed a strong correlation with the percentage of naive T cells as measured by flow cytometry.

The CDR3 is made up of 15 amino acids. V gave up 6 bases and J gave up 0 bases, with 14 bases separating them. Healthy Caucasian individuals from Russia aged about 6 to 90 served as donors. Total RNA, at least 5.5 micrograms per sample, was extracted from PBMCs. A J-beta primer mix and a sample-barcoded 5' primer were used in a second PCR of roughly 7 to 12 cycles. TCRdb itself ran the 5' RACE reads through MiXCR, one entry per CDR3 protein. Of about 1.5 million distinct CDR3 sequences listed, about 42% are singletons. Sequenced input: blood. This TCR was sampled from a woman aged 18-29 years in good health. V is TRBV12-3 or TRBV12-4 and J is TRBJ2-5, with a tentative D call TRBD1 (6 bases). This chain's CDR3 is CASSKDSENQETQYF. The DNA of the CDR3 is TGTGCCAGCAGCAAGGACAGCGAAAACCAAGAGACCCAGTACTTC.